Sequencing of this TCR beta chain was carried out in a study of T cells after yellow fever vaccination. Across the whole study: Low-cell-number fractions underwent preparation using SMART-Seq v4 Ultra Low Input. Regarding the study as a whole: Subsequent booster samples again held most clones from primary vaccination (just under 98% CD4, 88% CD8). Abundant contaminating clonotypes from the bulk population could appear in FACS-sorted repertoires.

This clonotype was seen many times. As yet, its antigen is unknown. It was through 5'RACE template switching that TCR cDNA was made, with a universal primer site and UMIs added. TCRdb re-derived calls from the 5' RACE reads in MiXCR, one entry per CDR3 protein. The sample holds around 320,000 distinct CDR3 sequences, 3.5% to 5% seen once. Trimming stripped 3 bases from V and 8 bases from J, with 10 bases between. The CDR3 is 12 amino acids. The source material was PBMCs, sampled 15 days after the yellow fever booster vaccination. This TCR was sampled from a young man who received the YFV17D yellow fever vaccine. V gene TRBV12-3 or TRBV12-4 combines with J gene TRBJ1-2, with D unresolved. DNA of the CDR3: TGTGCCAGCAGTTTGGCCACGATCGGCTACACCTTC. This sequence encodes CASSLATIGYTF.